Here is one T cell receptor beta chain with its context. Germline V gene data show CDR1 as DFQATT and CDR2 as SNEGSKA (reference sequence). Trimming removed 3 bases from V and 2 bases from J; junction bases left unmatched: 5. The CDR3 is 15 residues long. Quantitative 5'-RACE with molecular barcodes produced the TCR beta libraries. Using its own MiXCR run on the 5' RACE reads, TCRdb lists one record per CDR3 protein. The table records around 300,000 distinct CDR3 sequences, over 12% of them present only once. This sample was taken from a study of CD8 T cells in ankylosing spondylitis. This TCR derives from a male donor with ankylosing spondylitis or in good health (not recorded which). The sequenced material came from blood, either unsorted or a sorted T cell fraction (not recorded which). The chain combines TRBV20-1 with TRBJ2-5; 11 nucleotides match TRBD2. The CDR3, as DNA: TGCAGTGCTAGTCCGGGACTAGCGGTGCAAGAGACCCAGTACTTC. Its translation: CSASPGLAVQETQYF.